Each of the 18 T cell receptor beta chains below was sequenced from the same sample in a study of spatial heterogeneity in lung cancer. Time point reported: sample taken at primary tumor resection. Sequencing of whole RNA from tumor, nontumor lung or frozen PBMC involved no sorting. TCRdb re-called the 5' RACE reads with MiXCR, one entry per CDR3 protein. The data hold under 11,000 distinct CDR3 sequences, with around 4% observed a single time. The material sequenced was normal lung tissue next to the tumor, taken at surgery. These receptors were obtained from a male donor with early-stage non-small cell lung cancer.

This clonotype is deemed medium-sized (0.01 to 0.1%). This beta chain is a stray read from a library made for alpha chains; its abundance is not meaningful. The chain is built from TRBV15 and TRBJ2-1; 7 bases match TRBD2. Germline CDR1 is LNHNV and CDR2 is YYDKDF (reference sequence). The trim removed 5 bases at V and 7 bases at J, leaving 2 bases unmatched. The CDR3 consists of 12 residues. The CDR3 DNA follows: TGTGCCACCAGCGTTAGCGGGAATGAGCAGTTCTTC. Residues: CATSVSGNEQFF.

Many counts were recorded for this clonotype. Within a library made for alpha chains, this beta chain is off target, and its count is uninformative. V and J are TRBV5-6 and TRBJ1-1; 11 bases line up with TRBD1. This CDR3 comprises 18 residues. Unmatched junction bases numbered 14, after V lost 3 bases and J lost 4 bases. Germline V gene data show CDR1 as SGHDT and CDR2 as YYEEEE. For the CDR3, the DNA is TGTGCCAGCAGCTCGAAGTGGGGGACAGGGGGAATAAGCACTGAAGCTTTCTTT. It specifies CASSSKWGTGGISTEAFF.

This clonotype was picked up a small number of times. Since the library was made to target alpha chains, this beta chain is a stray read and its abundance is not meaningful. The chain uses TRBV7-2 and TRBJ1-6; the D is unclear. This CDR3 region has 15 residues. With 1 base removed from V and 13 bases from J, the gap between germline ends came to 17 bases. CDR1 SGHTA and CDR2 FQGNSA come from the germline V gene. The CDR3 DNA reads TGTGCCAGCAGCTTAGACAATTCAATCAGCGGGCCCCTCCACTTT. Amino acid sequence: CASSLDNSISGPLHF.

This clonotype turned up a few times. Within a library made for alpha chains, this beta chain is off target, and its count is uninformative. The chain employs TRBV20-1 and TRBJ2-3, with D possibly matching TRBD2 (5 bases). The length of the CDR3 is 15 residues. Trimming left V 6 bases short and J 0 bases short, with 16 bases between. Germline CDR1 DFQATT, CDR2 SNEGSKA (reference sequence). CDR3 nucleotide sequence: TGCAGTGCATTCGTACGTAGGACTAGCACAGATACGCAGTATTTT. Protein: CSAFVRRTSTDTQYF.

In its sample, this clonotype ranks as medium-sized. A library made for alpha chains picked up this beta chain off target, so its size means little. V gene TRBV7-2 combines with J gene TRBJ1-4; D gene uncertain. Germline CDR1 reads SGHTA; CDR2 reads FQGNSA. The CDR3 spans 14 residues. Trimming pared 3 bases from V and 0 bases from J, leaving 5 bases between. The CDR3 DNA reads as TGTGCCAGCAGCTTTGACGCAACTAATGAAAAACTGTTTTTT. It encodes CASSFDATNEKLFF.

This clonotype was counted at least ten times. Because the library targeted alpha chains, this beta chain is an off-target read whose size means little. The rearrangement uses TRBV4-3 and TRBJ2-1; 8 nucleotides match TRBD2. CDR3 size: 15 residues. Losses at the gene ends were 3 bases for V and 3 bases for J; bases not matched to a gene: 4. Germline-derived CDR1 and CDR2 are LGHNA and YSLEER. The CDR3: CASSHSLAVYNEQFF. CDR3 sequence (DNA): TGCGCCAGCAGCCACTCACTAGCGGTCTACAATGAGCAGTTCTTC.

This clonotype is labeled as medium-sized. Little can be read into the size of this beta chain, an off-target read in a library designed for alpha chains. This chain links TRBV7-3 with TRBJ2-3; tentatively, D is TRBD2 (6 bases). This CDR3 region has 15 residues. Germline V CDR1 and CDR2: SGHTA, FQGTGA. Between the trimmed V and J ends, which lost 0 bases and 6 bases, there was a span of 13 bases. The CDR3 spells CASSLTTSFYDTQYF. As DNA, the CDR3 is TGTGCCAGCAGCTTAACCACTAGCTTCTATGATACGCAGTATTTT.

Concerning this clonotype itself: Because this beta chain is a stray read in a library intended to capture alpha chains, its abundance should not be given much weight. V and J are TRBV11-2 and TRBJ2-7; D is unclear. Germline V lookup: CDR1 SGHAT, CDR2 FQNNGV. Trimming cost V 1 base and J 1 base, with 8 bases left between them. This CDR3 contains 14 residues. DNA for the CDR3: TGTGCCAGCAGCTTAGGGGCGGAGTCCTACGAGCAGTACTTC. Translation: CASSLGAESYEQYF.

This clonotype was counted many times. This beta chain slipped into a library made for alpha chains as a stray read, so its size is not meaningful. CDR3 DNA: TGTGCCAGCAGTACCGACAGGGCTCTCTACAATGAGCAGTTCTTC. Protein sequence: CASSTDRALYNEQFF. The chain carries TRBV7-3 and TRBJ2-1, with 7 bases fitting TRBD1. There are 15 residues in the CDR3. V dropped 6 bases and J dropped 3; count of bases not matched to a gene: 8. Germline CDR1 is SGHTA and CDR2 is FQGTGA.

This clonotype was recorded at least ten times. This beta chain is off target for a library built for alpha chains, so its abundance means little. V gene TRBV13 combines with J gene TRBJ1-6, with a tentative D call TRBD1 (5 bases). The CDR3 covers 14 residues. CDR1 PRHDT and CDR2 FYEKMQ come from the germline V gene (reference sequence). Trimming pared 6 bases from V and 5 bases from J, leaving 11 bases between. The CDR3 loop is CASSSGLNNSPLHF. Here the CDR3 DNA reads TGTGCCAGCAGTTCGGGACTTAATAATTCACCCCTCCACTTT.

On this clonotype itself: A library made for alpha chains picked up this beta chain off target, so its size means little. This chain connects TRBV5-1 to TRBJ2-6; D ambiguous. V was pared by 7 bases and J by 2 bases, with 7 bases between. CDR3 size: 13 residues. CDR1 is SGHRS and CDR2 is YFSETQ in the germline V gene. This chain's CDR3 is CASQLAGANVLTF. The CDR3 nucleotides are TGCGCCAGCCAACTGGCTGGGGCCAACGTCCTGACTTTC. The variable domain in full, completed from reference TRBV5-1 and TRBJ2-6, reads KAGVTQTPRYLIKTRGQQVTLSCSPISGHRSVSWYQQTPGQGLQFLFEYFSETQRNKGNFPGRFSGRQFSNSRSEMNVSTLELGDSALYLCASQLAGANVLTFGAGSRLTVL.

This clonotype was counted many times. This beta chain slipped into a library made for alpha chains as a stray read, so its size is not meaningful. The chain combines TRBV6-5 with TRBJ1-2; D gene unclear. Germline values: CDR1 MNHEY, CDR2 SVGAGI. V lost 2 bases and J lost 11, with 24 bases in between. The CDR3 length is 16 residues. The CDR3 bases are TGTGCCAGCAGTTACAGCGGAGGGTTTTCTGGCATGCGATACACCTTC. The encoded protein is CASSYSGGFSGMRYTF.

This clonotype has at least ten counts. The library was designed around alpha chains, so this beta chain is a stray read whose abundance carries little weight. The rearrangement joins TRBV4-3 to TRBJ2-2; TRBD2 is a possible D gene (6 bases). The CDR3 extends over 15 amino acids. CDR1 is LGHNA and CDR2 is YSLEER in the germline V gene. The germline V and J ends were trimmed by 5 bases and 2 bases, with 12 bases remaining between them. The CDR3 DNA reads TGCGCCAGCAGCTCATGGAGGGCCAACACCGGGGAGCTGTTTTTT. This translates into CASSSWRANTGELFF.

This clonotype was seen at least ten times. Since the library was made to target alpha chains, this beta chain is a stray read and its abundance is not meaningful. The chain joins TRBV10-2 to TRBJ1-3, with TRBD1 matching 9 bases. Trimming cost V 6 bases and J 4 bases; bases outside gene matches: 10. The germline gives CDR1 WSHSY, CDR2 SAAADI. The CDR3 consists of 16 residues. The CDR3 is CASSFYRGRIGNTIYF. CDR3 nucleotides: TGCGCCAGCAGCTTTTACAGGGGGCGCATAGGAAACACCATATATTTT.

This clonotype is large in the sample. This beta chain slipped into a library made for alpha chains as a stray read, so its size is not meaningful. The chain recombines TRBV5-1 with TRBJ2-2; D is tentatively TRBD1 or TRBD2 (5 bases each). Germline CDR1 is SGHRS and CDR2 is YFSETQ. CDR3 length: 14 residues. The V gene lost 4 bases and the J gene lost 3 bases, with 10 bases spanning the gap. CDR3 amino acids: CASSPGGYTGELFF. The CDR3 DNA reads as TGCGCCAGCAGCCCTGGGGGTTACACCGGGGAGCTGTTTTTT.

Within the sample, this clonotype is medium-sized (0.01 to 0.1%). This beta chain slipped into a library made for alpha chains as a stray read, so its size is not meaningful. This sequence joins TRBV6-5 and TRBJ1-1, with TRBD1 matching 8 bases. Germline CDR1 is MNHEY and CDR2 is SVGAGI. The CDR3 length is 16 residues. The ends lost 0 bases at V and 4 bases at J; junction bases unmatched: 7. CDR3 residues: CASSYSPQGARTEAFF. The CDR3 DNA sequence: TGTGCCAGCAGTTACTCACCCCAGGGGGCGCGCACTGAAGCTTTCTTT.

This clonotype was counted many times. With the library built for alpha chains, this beta chain is off target and its frequency is not meaningful. The chain employs TRBV3-1 and TRBJ2-7; D not certain. There are 15 residues in the CDR3. Germline assignment: CDR1 LGHDT and CDR2 YNNKEL (reference sequence). Trimming took 4 bases from V and 4 from J, leaving 17 bases between them. The CDR3 coding sequence is TGTGCCAGCAGCCGTCCAGTGGGCCTAAAGTACGAGCAGTACTTC. Encoded protein: CASSRPVGLKYEQYF.

This clonotype ranks as medium-sized. This beta chain slipped into a library made for alpha chains as a stray read, so its size is not meaningful. The chain employs TRBV29-1 and TRBJ2-1, with D perhaps matching TRBD2 (6 bases). This CDR3 spans 16 amino acids. In germline, CDR1 is SQVTM, CDR2 ANQGSEA. V lost 4 bases, J lost 3 bases, and 19 bases lay in between. The chain's CDR3 is CSVGSSAPLSYNEQFF. The CDR3 bases are TGCAGCGTTGGGTCTAGCGCCCCTCTGAGCTACAATGAGCAGTTCTTC.